The present T cell receptor (beta chain) was sequenced within a study of tumor and adjacent non-tumor tissue in lung cancer. V was clipped by 6 bases and J by 13 bases, with 25 bases between them. The CDR3 has 14 residues. CDR1 is DFQATT, CDR2 SNEGSKA, per germline (reference sequence). Of note for this clonotype: What it binds is unknown.

The template was RNA from unsorted bulk tissue. Regarding the study as a whole: Tumor repertoires had a smaller top 100 clone share than normal lung. Significantly higher TCR diversity was found in tumor than normal lung.

Three rounds of nested PCR, following a modified ARM-PCR protocol, produced the TCRbeta library. TCRdb called the multiplex PCR reads again in MiXCR, with one record for every CDR3 protein. The sample yields about 140,000 distinct CDR3 sequences, around 61% seen once. Material: lung tumor tissue. The chain carries TRBV20-1 and TRBJ2-1; D might be TRBD1 or TRBD2, each matching 5 bases. This TCR came from a man aged 60 to 69 with small cell lung cancer. The CDR3 bases are TGCAGTGCCCTTATCCAACCCAGGAGGTGGGACCAGTTCTTC. This gives the protein CSALIQPRRWDQFF.